This T cell receptor beta chain was captured in a study of cytomegalovirus exposure and HLA in healthy donors. Study overall: The study's early data release held around 85 million unique TCRs from HLA-typed donors. Study-wide results and limits: By HLA locus, TCR association rates varied in a later analysis, with DRB1 showing the most and HLA-C the fewest. Later analysis suggested most CMV-associated TCR beta chains were HLA-restricted. In a later analysis, at a false discovery rate of 0.05, about 16,000 TCR beta sequences matched HLA alleles.

Unmatched junction bases numbered 10, after V lost 4 bases and J lost 6 bases. From germline, CDR1 is SGDLS and CDR2 YYNGEE. The CDR3 runs to 16 residues. Concerning this clone: Antigen unknown.

PCR was performed using 60 Vbeta and 13 Jbeta primers. Generated by immunoSEQ multiplex PCR, the TCRdb table keeps only in-frame clones and is missing some. This sample yields some 180,000 clones, of which roughly 82% are seen a single time; 1.5% belongs to the top ten. V is TRBV9 and J is TRBJ1-6; 7 positions agree with TRBD1. The TCR originated in a man aged 40-49 years in good health and CMV-seronegative. The source material was PBMCs. The CDR3 DNA reads as TGTGCCAGCAGCACAAGACCGGGACAGACTAATTCACCCCTCCACTTT. Protein: CASSTRPGQTNSPLHF.